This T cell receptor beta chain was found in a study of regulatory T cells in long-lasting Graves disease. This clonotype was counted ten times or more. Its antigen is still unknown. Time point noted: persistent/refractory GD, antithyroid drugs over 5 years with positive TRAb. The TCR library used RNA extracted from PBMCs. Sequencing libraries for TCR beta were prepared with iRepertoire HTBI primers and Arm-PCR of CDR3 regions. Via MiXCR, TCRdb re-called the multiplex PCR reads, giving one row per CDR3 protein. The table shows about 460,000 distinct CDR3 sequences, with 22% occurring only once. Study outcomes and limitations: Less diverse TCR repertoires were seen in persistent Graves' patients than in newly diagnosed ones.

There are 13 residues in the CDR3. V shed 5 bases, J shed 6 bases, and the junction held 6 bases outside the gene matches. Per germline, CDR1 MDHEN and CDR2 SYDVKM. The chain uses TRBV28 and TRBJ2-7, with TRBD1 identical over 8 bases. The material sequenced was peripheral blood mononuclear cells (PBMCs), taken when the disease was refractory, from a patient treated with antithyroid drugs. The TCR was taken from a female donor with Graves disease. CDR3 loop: CASSPGQDLEQYF. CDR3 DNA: TGTGCCAGCAGTCCGGGACAGGATCTCGAGCAGTACTTC.